Listed below are T cell receptor beta chains from one sample, sequenced in a study of T cell repertoires in cytomegalovirus infection. TCRdb re-analysed the reads in MiXCR, keeping a single row per CDR3 protein. In the table there are over 150,000 distinct CDR3 sequences, roughly 15% of which are singletons. The sequenced sample was CD8+ T cells from PBMCs. The source of these receptors is a human donor in good health (CMV status not recorded). Some clones in this sample may be carry-over from other donors' samples. CDR3s include the opening cysteine and the closing phenylalanine or tryptophan. The D gene is left open where the match is weak. Clone size appears in some rows only: once, few, many, or a class for an expanded clone.

D gene	V gene	J gene	clone size	CDR3 DNA	CDR3 protein
-	TRBV12-3/TRBV12-4	TRBJ2-3	-	TGTGCCAGCAGTTTCGTTCGTCTCACAGATACGCAGTATTTT	CASSFVRLTDTQYF
-	TRBV28	TRBJ1-5	-	TGTGCCAGCAGTTTAAGAGGGAAGGCTCAGCCCCAGCATTTT	CASSLRGKAQPQHF
-	TRBV6-2/TRBV6-3	TRBJ2-3	-	TGTGCCAGCACCCCAAGGGTCGGAGGCCCTAACCCCACAGATACGCAGTATTTT	CASTPRVGGPNPTDTQYF
-	TRBV25-1	TRBJ1-2	-	TGTGCCACCCAGTGGGAAGTAGGGGGCTACACCTTC	CATQWEVGGYTF
-	TRBV7-9	TRBJ2-5	-	TGTGCCAGCAGTCACCTCGGGGGAACGTTAGAGACCCAGTACTTC	CASSHLGGTLETQYF
-	TRBV2	TRBJ1-5	few	TGTGCCAGCAGTGAAATAAGGGATAGCAATCAGCCCCAGCATTTT	CASSEIRDSNQPQHF
-	TRBV7-2	TRBJ2-7	-	TGTGCCAGCAGCTTTCTCAACTACGAGCAGTACTTC	CASSFLNYEQYF
TRBD1	TRBV25-1	TRBJ2-7	-	TGTGCCAGCAGTGCCAGGGGGAAGTCCTACGAGCAGTACTTC	CASSARGKSYEQYF
-	TRBV7-2	TRBJ2-7	few	TGTGCCAGCAGTCTACGTGGGATTGGACGGGGCTACGAGCAGTACTTC	CASSLRGIGRGYEQYF
-	TRBV10-3	TRBJ2-1	few	TGTGCCATCAGTCTGCCGCGGGCCCCAAATGAGCAGTTCTTC	CAISLPRAPNEQFF
-	TRBV14	TRBJ2-5	-	TGTGCCAGCAGCCAAGCAATGGGAGAGACCCAGTACTTC	CASSQAMGETQYF
-	TRBV7-6	TRBJ1-2	-	TGTGCCAGCAGCTTAGGGGTAACGTCTGGCTACACCTTC	CASSLGVTSGYTF
TRBD1	TRBV7-6	TRBJ1-2	few	TGTGCCAGCAGCACCGGACAGGGCCCCAACTATGGCTACACCTTC	CASSTGQGPNYGYTF
-	TRBV7-2	TRBJ2-5	-	TGTGCCAGCAGCTTAAACAAAAGACGGGGGGCGGAAGAGACCCAGTACTTC	CASSLNKRRGAEETQYF
-	TRBV27	TRBJ2-7	few	TGTGCCAGCAGTTTATTCCGGGTGGCCCCCTCCTACGAGCAGTACTTC	CASSLFRVAPSYEQYF
-	TRBV12-3/TRBV12-4	TRBJ2-7	few	TGTGCCAGCAGCCCTGGGACAGCGGGAGAGCAGTACTTC	CASSPGTAGEQYF
TRBD1	TRBV2	TRBJ2-7	many	TGTGCCAGCAGTGAAGCTCAGGGACAGGACCCATGGGAGCAGTACTTC	CASSEAQGQDPWEQYF
TRBD1	TRBV6-5	TRBJ1-5	-	TGTGCCAGCAGCCGGGACAGGGACTTACTTCAGCCCCAGCATTTT	CASSRDRDLLQPQHF
TRBD2	TRBV7-6	TRBJ2-7	few	TGTGCCAGCAGCTTGACAGCGGGGGTGTTCTACGAGCAGTACTTC	CASSLTAGVFYEQYF
-	TRBV6-1	TRBJ2-7	-	TGTGCCAGCAGTGAGATGGGTCCAGGGTCCGAGCAGTACTTC	CASSEMGPGSEQYF
-	TRBV5-5	TRBJ2-1	few	TGTGCCAGCAGCTTAGATCAGGGTGATGAGCAGTTCTTC	CASSLDQGDEQFF
-	TRBV6-2/TRBV6-3	TRBJ1-1	-	TGTGCCAGCAGCCGCGCCATGAACACTGAAGCTTTCTTT	CASSRAMNTEAFF
TRBD1	TRBV7-6	TRBJ2-7	-	TGTGCCAGCAGCTTATCGACAGGGATCCCGGACGAGCAGTACTTC	CASSLSTGIPDEQYF
TRBD2	TRBV7-8	TRBJ2-4	few	TGTGCCTCAGCAAGCGGGGGGAAAAAAAACATTCAGTACTTC	CASASGGKKNIQYF
-	TRBV7-9	TRBJ1-4	-	TGTGCCAGCAGTTATGGGCCGGACAGCCGGATTGAAAAACTGTTTTTT	CASSYGPDSRIEKLFF
-	TRBV15	TRBJ2-7	few	TGTGCCACCAGCCCCCGGAGTGGATACGAGCAGTACTTC	CATSPRSGYEQYF
-	TRBV6-5	TRBJ1-4	-	TGTGCCAGCAGCCGATATTCGGGGGGCCCTAATGAAAAACTGTTTTTT	CASSRYSGGPNEKLFF
-	TRBV5-4	TRBJ2-1	few	TGTGCCAGCAGCTTGGGAGGGAGCCCTAATGAGCAGTTCTTC	CASSLGGSPNEQFF
-	TRBV7-6	TRBJ2-1	few	TGTGCCAGCAGCTTAGTCGGCGGGGAGCAGTTCTTC	CASSLVGGEQFF
TRBD1	TRBV28	TRBJ1-6	few	TGTGCCAGCAGGTCGACAGGGTACTTCCCACCCCTCCACTTT	CASRSTGYFPPLHF
-	TRBV12-3/TRBV12-4	TRBJ1-5	many	TGTGCCAGCAGTTTGGCGTCGAGCAATCAGCCCCAGCATTTT	CASSLASSNQPQHF
TRBD1	TRBV2	TRBJ1-5	-	TGTGCCAGCAGGGGGACAGACCAGTATCAGCCCCAGCATTTT	CASRGTDQYQPQHF
-	TRBV4-1	TRBJ1-6	-	TGCGCCAGCAGCGGACGGGGGCAGGGCCTCGAATCACCCCTCCACTTT	CASSGRGQGLESPLHF